The 27 T cell receptor beta chains given below trace back to one sample, sequenced in a study of PD-L1 blockade in urothelial cancer. The protocol was immunoSEQ multiplex PCR, while the TCRdb copy is restricted to in-frame clones and leaves out a portion. The repertoire holds about 74,000 clones, with about 90% as singletons. Documented time point: pretreatment peripheral blood. The source was PBMCs, collected around atezolizumab (anti-PD-L1) treatment. These TCRs come from a man aged 70 or older with urothelial cancer.

The rearrangement uses TRBV29-1 and TRBJ2-1, with TRBD1 as a possible D gene (5 bases). CDR1 is SQVTM, CDR2 ANQGSEA, per germline. V was cut by 6 bases and J by 1 base, with 16 bases left in between. CDR3 length: 15 amino acids. The CDR3 DNA follows: TGCAGCGTGGGTACAGGCGTGAATTCCTACAATGAGCAGTTCTTC. Its protein product is CSVGTGVNSYNEQFF.

V gene TRBV6-5 combines with J gene TRBJ2-5, with 7 bases that match TRBD1. The germline V gene encodes CDR1 MNHEY and CDR2 SVGAGI. After removal of 0 bases from V and 7 bases from J, the junction contained 5 bases not matched to a gene. This CDR3 comprises 14 residues. CDR3: CASSYSKGAGTQYF. The CDR3 bases are TGTGCCAGCAGTTACTCGAAGGGGGCTGGGACCCAGTACTTC.

The CDR3 bases are TGTGCCAGCAGTGTAGGACAGCCTGGCGACCAGTACTTC. Amino acid sequence: CASSVGQPGDQYF. The chain carries TRBV2 and TRBJ2-5; D is possibly TRBD1 (6 bases). Per germline, CDR1 SNHLY and CDR2 FYNNEI. The CDR3 has 13 residues. V was pared by 4 bases and J by 10 bases, with 16 bases between.

The chain joins TRBV5-1 to TRBJ2-7, with TRBD2 matching over 7 bases. With 2 bases clipped from V and 7 bases from J, the junction kept 6 bases outside the gene matches. CDR3 length: 13 amino acids. Germline CDR1 and CDR2: SGHRS and YFSETQ. The CDR3 region is CASSFTSEREQYF. CDR3 coding DNA: TGCGCCAGCAGCTTTACTAGCGAACGAGAGCAGTACTTC.

The CDR3 here is CASSPKFQYEQYF. The DNA for the CDR3 is TGTGCCAGCAGCCCGAAGTTTCAGTACGAGCAGTACTTC. The gene calls are TRBV7-8 and TRBJ2-7, with unresolved D. The length of the CDR3 is 13 residues. V lost 5 bases and J 4 bases, leaving 12 bases between the germline ends. The germline CDR1 and CDR2 sequences are SGHVS and FQNEAQ.

The CDR3 here is CSFLQDRTMNTEAFF. CDR3 sequence (DNA): TGCAGCTTCCTCCAGGACAGAACCATGAACACTGAAGCTTTCTTT. V gene TRBV29-1 combines with J gene TRBJ1-1; D is perhaps TRBD1 (6 bases). CDR1 is SQVTM, CDR2 ANQGSEA, per germline. With 8 bases removed from V and 0 bases from J, the gap between germline ends came to 19 bases. This CDR3 contains 15 residues.

This clone was seen a single time. The genes are TRBV28 and TRBJ2-1, with 8 bases that match TRBD1. Germline V gene lookup returns CDR1 MDHEN and CDR2 SYDVKM. The CDR3 loop spans 15 amino acids. V lost 3 bases to trimming and J lost 5 bases; unmatched junction nucleotides: 6. CDR3 amino acids: CASSFRWTGNNEQFF. The CDR3 DNA reads as TGTGCCAGCAGTTTTCGGTGGACAGGGAACAATGAGCAGTTCTTC.

The chain recombines TRBV10-3 with TRBJ1-3; D call uncertain. The CDR3 has 14 amino acids. Germline V gives CDR1 ENHRY, CDR2 SYGVKD. V was trimmed by 4 bases and J by 1 base, leaving 8 bases between them. The CDR3 protein is CAISGPGSGNTIYF. CDR3 bases: TGTGCCATCAGTGGGCCCGGGTCTGGAAACACCATATATTTT.

The chain carries TRBV9 and TRBJ2-6, with TRBD1 identical over 7 bases. With V trimmed by 3 bases and J by 0 bases, 12 bases remained unmatched. CDR1 and CDR2 from the germline V gene are SGDLS and YYNGEE. This CDR3 has 19 amino acids. CDR3 region: CASSAETGSKHSGANVLTF. The CDR3 region has the DNA TGTGCCAGCAGCGCCGAGACAGGGTCTAAACACTCTGGGGCCAACGTCCTGACTTTC.

This chain connects TRBV27 to TRBJ1-2; 11 bases are shared with TRBD1. V was clipped by 3 bases and J by 7 bases; unmatched bases: 13. The CDR3 totals 17 residues. Germline V lookup: CDR1 MNHEY, CDR2 SMNVEV (reference sequence). CDR3 bases: TGTGCCAGCAGTTTCTTAAACCCGGGACAGGGGGACTCTGGCTACACCTTC. This encodes CASSFLNPGQGDSGYTF.

In its sample, this clone was seen a few times. The chain has TRBV10-3 and TRBJ2-2; TRBD2 matches 13 bases. The germline gives CDR1 ENHRY, CDR2 SYGVKD. The CDR3 runs to 16 residues. V was pared by 5 bases and J by 6 bases, with 6 bases of the junction left unmatched. The CDR3 DNA reads TGTGCCATCAGTCCTAGGACTAGCGGGAGTGCCGGGGAGCTGTTTTTT. Translated, it gives CAISPRTSGSAGELFF.

The chain recombines TRBV9 with TRBJ2-4; D is unresolved. The ends were cut back, 0 bases at V and 0 bases at J, with 4 bases in the middle. This CDR3 has 14 amino acids. Looked up from germline, CDR1 is SGDLS and CDR2 is YYNGEE. CDR3 residues: CASSVGLAKNIQYF. CDR3 sequence (DNA): TGTGCCAGCAGCGTAGGACTAGCCAAAAACATTCAGTACTTC.

This sequence joins TRBV4-2 and TRBJ2-5, with D perhaps matching TRBD2 (5 bases). The CDR3 sequence is 14 residues long. V dropped 0 bases and J dropped 5 bases, with 10 bases sitting between them. The germline CDR1 and CDR2 sequences are LGHNA and YNFKEQ. This CDR3 is CASSQERVWETQYF. CDR3 bases: TGTGCCAGCAGCCAAGAGAGGGTCTGGGAGACCCAGTACTTC.

V usage is TRBV5-6 and J usage is TRBJ2-5; 9 bases line up with TRBD1. Looked up from germline, CDR1 is SGHDT and CDR2 is YYEEEE. The CDR3 covers 15 residues. V was pared by 4 bases and J by 5 bases, with 9 bases of the junction left unmatched. DNA for the CDR3: TGTGCCAGCAGCCCGCCGGGACAGGGTGGGGAGACCCAGTACTTC. It encodes CASSPPGQGGETQYF. The full variable domain, its missing parts supplied by reference TRBV5-6 and TRBJ2-5, is DAGVTQSPTHLIKTRGQQVTLRCSPKSGHDTVSWYQQALGQGPQFIFQYYEEEERQRGNFPDRFSGHQFPNYSSELNVNALLLGDSALYLCASSPPGQGGETQYFGPGTRLLVL.

The chain uses TRBV5-1 and TRBJ1-1; D may be TRBD1 (5 bases). The CDR3 has 14 residues. Germline-derived CDR1 and CDR2 are SGHRS and YFSETQ. Trimming took off 1 base at V and 3 bases at J, with 10 bases between the two ends. The CDR3 loop reads CASSLYGADTEAFF. In nucleotides, the CDR3 is TGCGCCAGCAGCTTGTATGGGGCGGACACTGAAGCTTTCTTT.

The V call is TRBV5-1, the J call TRBJ2-2; 10 bases map to TRBD1. The CDR3 length is 15 residues. V shed 4 bases, J shed 3 bases, and the junction held 3 bases outside the gene matches. Germline V lookup: CDR1 SGHRS, CDR2 YFSETQ. CDR3 residues: CASSTGTGDTGELFF. Written as DNA, the CDR3 is TGCGCCAGCAGCACCGGGACAGGGGACACCGGGGAGCTGTTTTTT. The variable domain in full, with the rest retrieved from reference TRBV5-1 and TRBJ2-2, is KAGVTQTPRYLIKTRGQQVTLSCSPISGHRSVSWYQQTPGQGLQFLFEYFSETQRNKGNFPGRFSGRQFSNSRSEMNVSTLELGDSALYLCASSTGTGDTGELFFGEGSRLTVL.

V usage is TRBV11-2 and J usage is TRBJ2-3; 8 nucleotides line up with TRBD2. The CDR3 loop spans 16 amino acids. Trimming took 3 bases from V and 7 from J; bases not matched to a gene: 12. The germline gives CDR1 SGHAT, CDR2 FQNNGV. CDR3 sequence: CASSFPTTTSGYTQYF. The CDR3 DNA reads TGTGCCAGCAGCTTTCCCACCACCACTAGCGGATATACGCAGTATTTT.

The chain recombines TRBV19 with TRBJ2-7, with TRBD2 matching 8 bases. Germline V gives CDR1 LNHDA, CDR2 SQIVND (reference sequence). After removal of 5 bases from V and 0 bases from J, the junction contained 6 bases not matched to a gene. The CDR3 loop spans 15 amino acids. CDR3: CASSRFAGGSYEQYF. The CDR3 DNA reads as TGTGCCAGTAGTCGATTTGCGGGAGGCTCCTACGAGCAGTACTTC.

The J gene is TRBJ2-5, the V gene TRBV28; TRBD1 agrees at 9 bases. The CDR3 is made up of 15 amino acids. The germline V gene has CDR1 MDHEN and CDR2 SYDVKM. Trimming took 10 bases from V and 2 from J; bases not matched to a gene: 11. CDR3 in DNA: TGTGCCACCTTCGGACAGGGGCTAGGTCAAGAGACCCAGTACTTC. It yields the protein CATFGQGLGQETQYF. Full variable domain (rest looked up from reference TRBV28 and TRBJ2-5): DVKVTQSSRYLVKRTGEKVFLECVQDMDHENMFWYRQDPGLGLRLIYFSYDVKMKEKGDIPEGYSVSREKKERFSLILESASTNQTSMYLCATFGQGLGQETQYFGPGTRLLVL.

The chain employs TRBV4-2 and TRBJ2-3; 12 nucleotides match TRBD2. The CDR3 spans 21 residues. The trim removed 4 bases at V and 4 bases at J, leaving 21 bases unmatched. Germline V lookup: CDR1 LGHNA, CDR2 YNFKEQ. CDR3 DNA sequence: TGTGCCAGCAGCCCGACCGGGGCTAGCGGGAGGGCCCAAAGAAGATCAGATACGCAGTATTTT. Amino acid sequence: CASSPTGASGRAQRRSDTQYF.

This chain uses TRBV6-5 with TRBJ2-5; D call uncertain. Germline V gene data show CDR1 as MNHEY and CDR2 as SVGAGI. Trimming left V 5 bases short and J 1 base short, with 8 bases between. The CDR3 has 13 residues. CDR3 amino acids: CASSPGRQETQYF. The CDR3 region has the DNA TGTGCCAGCAGTCCGGGTCGCCAAGAGACCCAGTACTTC.

The chain employs TRBV5-1 and TRBJ2-7; 11 positions agree with TRBD2. The CDR3 runs 16 residues. The V gene end was trimmed by 0 bases and the J gene end by 5 bases; junction bases not matched to a gene: 7. Germline CDR1 and CDR2: SGHRS and YFSETQ. Here the CDR3 DNA reads TGCGCCAGCAGCTTGGCCCTACTAGCGGGAGCAGACGAGCAGTACTTC. Translated, it gives CASSLALLAGADEQYF.

The chain carries TRBV6-1 and TRBJ2-3; 12 bases agree with TRBD2. This CDR3 spans 16 amino acids. The germline gives CDR1 MNHNS, CDR2 SASEGT. J was trimmed by 2 bases and V by 1 base; bases with no gene match: 1. CDR3 sequence: CASSEGLAGVTDTQYF. The CDR3 nucleotides are TGTGCCAGCAGTGAAGGACTAGCGGGGGTCACAGATACGCAGTATTTT.

This clone came up once. This chain links TRBV6-5 with TRBJ1-2; a possible D gene is TRBD1 (5 bases). Trimming took off 1 base at V and 3 bases at J, with 9 bases between the two ends. Germline assignment: CDR1 MNHEY and CDR2 SVGAGI. This CDR3 comprises 14 residues. CDR3 sequence: CASSYFREDYGYTF. CDR3 DNA: TGTGCCAGCAGTTACTTCAGGGAGGACTATGGCTACACCTTC.

V is TRBV12-5 and J is TRBJ2-1; the match to TRBD1 covers 7 bases. Germline V gene lookup returns CDR1 LGHNT and CDR2 FRNRAP. This CDR3 contains 14 residues. V trimming: 8 bases; J trimming: 3 bases; junction bases outside the gene matches: 7. CDR3 nucleotides: TGTGCTAGTCAGGGACAGTCTTTCTACAATGAGCAGTTCTTC. This sequence encodes CASQGQSFYNEQFF.

This clone came up a few times. This rearrangement joins TRBV5-1 to TRBJ2-3; D gene ambiguous. Trimming stripped 0 bases from V and 6 bases from J, with 8 bases between. From germline, CDR1 is SGHRS and CDR2 YFSETQ. CDR3 length: 13 residues. As DNA, the CDR3 is TGCGCCAGCAGCTTGGCCTTCGGGGATACGCAGTATTTT. Protein sequence: CASSLAFGDTQYF.

This rearrangement joins TRBV18 to TRBJ2-3; 9 nucleotides line up with TRBD2. The germline CDR1 and CDR2 sequences are KGHSH and LQKENI. J was trimmed by 1 base and V by 3 bases; bases with no gene match: 8. This CDR3 contains 17 residues. The CDR3 reads CASSPVAGAQGTDTQYF. For the CDR3, the DNA is TGTGCCAGCTCACCTGTAGCGGGAGCTCAGGGCACAGATACGCAGTATTTT.